This TCR beta chain was obtained from a study of T cells in Graves' hyperthyroidism and ophthalmopathy. Amplification yielded TCR beta CDR3 regions, with RNA transcripts as the source. With the HTBI primer set, the TCR CDR3 went through a first round of RT-PCR. MiXCR, run by TCRdb on the multiplex PCR reads, gives a single entry per CDR3 protein. The top ten hold about 20% of the sample, which has under 700,000 distinct CDR3 sequences, roughly a sixth seen once. Findings and limits, study-wide: Blood held most thyroid clonotypes expanded above 0.001 frequency. Classification by a 13 V-J model distinguished ophthalmopathy from stable hyperthyroidism.

Germline assignment: CDR1 MNHEY and CDR2 SMNVEV (reference sequence). CDR3 length: 17 amino acids. The V and J ends lost 3 bases and 0 bases respectively, with 12 bases between them. Based on clinical symptoms, serum thyroxine and TRAb, thyroid ultrasound and orbital computed tomography, diagnoses were reached. In its sample, this clonotype was seen many times. Its antigen is not known. The sequencing sample was made of blood. This sequence originates from a woman between 18 and 30 years old with Graves' hyperthyroidism. V and J are TRBV27 and TRBJ2-6; D unclear. CDR3 in amino acids: CASSFEASISGANVLTF. The CDR3 DNA is TGTGCCAGCAGTTTTGAGGCGAGCATCTCTGGGGCCAACGTCCTGACTTTC.